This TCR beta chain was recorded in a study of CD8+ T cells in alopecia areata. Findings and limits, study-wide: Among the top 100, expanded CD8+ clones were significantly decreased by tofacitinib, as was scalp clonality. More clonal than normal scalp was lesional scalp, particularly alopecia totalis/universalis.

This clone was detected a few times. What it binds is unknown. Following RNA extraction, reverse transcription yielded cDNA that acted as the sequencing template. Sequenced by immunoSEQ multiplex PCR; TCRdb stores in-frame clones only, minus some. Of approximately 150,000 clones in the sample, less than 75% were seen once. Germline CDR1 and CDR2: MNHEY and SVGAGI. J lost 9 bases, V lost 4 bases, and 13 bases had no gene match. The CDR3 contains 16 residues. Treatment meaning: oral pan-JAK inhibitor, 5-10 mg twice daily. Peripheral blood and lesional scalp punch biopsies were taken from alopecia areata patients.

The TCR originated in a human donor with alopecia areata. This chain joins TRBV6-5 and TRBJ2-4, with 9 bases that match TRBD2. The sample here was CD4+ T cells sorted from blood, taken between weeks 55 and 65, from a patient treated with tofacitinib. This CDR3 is CASSSSSVAGAGIQYF. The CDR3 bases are TGTGCCAGCAGTTCCTCCTCGGTAGCGGGGGCGGGCATTCAGTACTTC.